The subject of this entry is one T cell receptor beta chain. Antigen specificity is unknown. The junction departs from the called germline gene at one end, perhaps through a read error. It was with a sample-barcoded 5' primer and a J-beta primer mix that a second PCR of roughly 7 to 12 cycles was run. TCRdb reanalysed the 5' RACE reads using MiXCR and keeps one entry per CDR3 protein. The data contain 800,000 or so distinct CDR3 sequences, about 47% of them singletons. Germline loops: CDR1 SGHVS, CDR2 FNYEAQ. The CDR3 is made up of 16 amino acids. The sample belongs to a study of blood T cells in healthy people across ages. About the research overall: Template switching recovered approximately one barcoded beta molecule for every two T cells. Notes on the study in general: Significant beta diversity loss was already apparent by age approximately 37, declining roughly linearly. Unsorted PBMCs prevented conclusive naive versus antigen-experienced comparison. Total diversity from one million sequenced T cells was likely underestimated.

The J gene is TRBJ1-6, the V gene TRBV7-6; a weak D match, TRBD1 (5 bases). The clonotype comes from a man older than 75 in good health. The sequencing input was blood. CDR3 bases: TGTGCCAGTAGCTTAGGGGCGGAGCAGAGGAATTCACCCCTCCACTTT. Translated: CASSLGAEQRNSPLHF.